The TCR beta chain under discussion was sequenced for a study of CD8 T cells in ankylosing spondylitis. Study observations and caveats: The study looked at matched synovial fluid samples from ankylosing spondylitis patients. Disease-linked clones were reported to be significantly enriched there. Seemingly distinctive of ankylosing spondylitis blood was a TCR beta motif formed by eight highly homologous variants.

V was pared by 2 bases and J by 1 base, with 11 bases between. The CDR3 spans 15 residues. This clonotype was detected once. The target antigen is unknown. TCRdb redid the calling of the 5' RACE reads with MiXCR, one entry per CDR3 protein. This sample carries around 150,000 distinct CDR3 sequences, 15% to 20% of them seen once, and the ten largest clones take approximately 7.8%. The rearrangement joins TRBV12-3 or TRBV12-4 to TRBJ2-5; D ambiguous. The sample consisted of blood, either unsorted or a sorted T cell fraction (not recorded which). The TCR originated in a male donor with ankylosing spondylitis or in good health (not recorded which). This CDR3 is CASSLSRRFQETQYF. The CDR3 bases are TGTGCCAGCAGTTTAAGCAGGCGTTTCCAAGAGACCCAGTACTTC.